This T cell receptor (beta chain) was profiled in a study of technical replicates of blood from several donors. Libraries were prepared by immunoSEQ multiplex PCR; TCRdb keeps only in-frame clonotypes and omits some of them. The repertoire has tens of thousands of clones, roughly 92% of them found once; the top ten carry 0.2% to 0.25%. The junction had 13 bases not matched to a gene; V was cut back by 4 bases and J by 8 bases. The CDR3 sequence is 16 residues long. Germline CDR1 and CDR2: SEHNR and FQNEAQ (reference sequence). This clonotype was sampled from a human donor in good health. Sequenced material: T cells isolated from PBMCs. This chain uses TRBV7-9 with TRBJ2-4; 8 nucleotides line up with TRBD2. CDR3 protein: CASSSPREREWDIQYF. CDR3 nucleotide sequence: TGTGCCAGCAGCTCCCCGAGGGAGCGGGAGTGGGACATTCAGTACTTC.